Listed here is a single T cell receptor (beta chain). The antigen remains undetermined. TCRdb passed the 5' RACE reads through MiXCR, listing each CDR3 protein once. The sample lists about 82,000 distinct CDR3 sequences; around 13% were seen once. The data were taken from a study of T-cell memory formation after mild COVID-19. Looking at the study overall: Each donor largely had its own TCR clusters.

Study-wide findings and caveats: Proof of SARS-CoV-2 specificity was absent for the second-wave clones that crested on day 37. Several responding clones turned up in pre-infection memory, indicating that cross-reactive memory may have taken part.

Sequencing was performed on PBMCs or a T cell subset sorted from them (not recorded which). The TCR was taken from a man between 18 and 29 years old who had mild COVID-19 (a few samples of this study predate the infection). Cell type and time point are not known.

The CDR3 bases are TGTGCCAGCACCGGAGGACCAAGGGGGCAAGAGACCCAGTACTTC. This translates into CASTGGPRGQETQYF. The chain uses TRBV6-2 or TRBV6-3 and TRBJ2-5; TRBD1 is a possible D gene (6 bases). Trimming cost V 7 bases and J 2 bases, with 17 bases left between them. CDR3 size: 15 residues. Germline V lookup: CDR1 MNHEY, CDR2 SVGEGT.